The next 5 T cell receptor beta chains were all read from a single sample in a study of blood T cell repertoires in COVID-19. Using immunoSEQ multiplex PCR, the repertoire was profiled, and TCRdb retains in-frame clones only, with some absent. Of approximately 300,000 clones listed, 87% are singletons. The source material was PBMCs or T cells enriched from blood (not recorded which). The receptors come from a woman in her twenties or thirties who had recovered from COVID-19.

The V call is TRBV18, the J call TRBJ2-3; 11 nucleotides agree with TRBD2. CDR1 and CDR2 from the germline V gene are KGHSH and LQKENI. The V gene end was trimmed by 1 base and the J gene end by 3 bases; junction bases not matched to a gene: 6. The CDR3 runs 17 residues. CDR3 residues: CASSPLPTSGATDTQYF. The CDR3 nucleotides read TGTGCCAGCTCACCACTCCCGACTAGCGGGGCGACAGATACGCAGTATTTT.

The rearrangement uses TRBV5-1 and TRBJ2-2, with TRBD1 matching 8 bases. V trimming: 2 bases; J trimming: 4 bases; junction bases outside the gene matches: 10. The CDR3 covers 17 residues. Per germline, CDR1 SGHRS and CDR2 YFSETQ. CDR3 region: CASSFIRGQGVTGELFF. DNA of the CDR3: TGCGCCAGCAGCTTTATAAGAGGACAGGGCGTCACCGGGGAGCTGTTTTTT.

The chain combines TRBV30 with TRBJ1-6, with 7 bases that match TRBD1. The junction had 15 bases not matched to a gene; V was cut back by 3 bases and J by 7 bases. This CDR3 contains 17 residues. The germline V gene encodes CDR1 GTSNPN and CDR2 SVGIG (reference sequence). Written as DNA, the CDR3 is TGTGCCTGGAGCCCCTTAGGGACCGGGACAGAAAATTCACCCCTCCACTTT. It encodes CAWSPLGTGTENSPLHF.

The rearrangement joins TRBV5-1 to TRBJ1-2; 7 bases map to TRBD1. The CDR3 runs 13 residues. V lost 4 bases to trimming and J lost 4 bases; unmatched junction nucleotides: 4. The germline V gene encodes CDR1 SGHRS and CDR2 YFSETQ. The CDR3 DNA sequence: TGCGCCAGCAGCCCCACAGGGGCCTATGGCTACACCTTC. Its translation is CASSPTGAYGYTF.

Points on this clone: Other nucleotide sequences from this sample produce the same CDR3. This chain uses TRBV7-2 with TRBJ1-3; D possibly corresponds to TRBD1 (5 bases). Germline lookup yields CDR1 SGHTA and CDR2 FQGNSA. Trimming took 1 base from V and 4 from J, leaving 14 bases between them. This CDR3 region has 16 residues. The CDR3 sequence: CASSLVGQGLGNTIYF. The CDR3 DNA sequence: TGTGCCAGCAGCTTAGTGGGGCAAGGTCTGGGAAACACCATATATTTT.